This record concerns one T cell receptor beta chain sequence. No antigen is known for it. No clone much larger than this one lies a single base away; base qualities are absent. TCRbeta CDR3 regions were amplified from genomic DNA by means of the immunoSEQ Assay, a bias-controlled multiplex PCR. Under the source paper's analysis protocol: Within the assay, amplification of reference gene primers was used to estimate how many nucleated cells each sample contained. Sequence reads were collapsed and filtered to measure the absolute abundance of every unique TCRbeta CDR3 rearrangement. Productive Simpson clonality was computed per sample as the square root of Simpson's diversity index over productive rearrangements. As stored in TCRdb, this immuneACCESS dataset retains in-frame rearrangements with V and J assigned. A fraction of the clones does not appear; measured against another copy, unresolved V genes explain less than half of the discrepancy, and the remainder lacks a known reason. V, J and clone size derive from that table, while D and trimming were established from the DNA sequence. For this sample the table gives roughly 150,000 clones, of which around four fifths were detected only once. In total, the top ten clones hold around 7.9% of the sample.

This sample is part of a study of blood T cell repertoires in COVID-19 (TCRdb year 2020). A note on the overall study: Samples covering the acute and convalescent phases of COVID-19 were provided by collaborators in the United States, Italy and Spain. The material from the prospective study consisted of cDNA or gDNA derived from T cells, B-cell-depleted T cells, or PBMCs. Subjects who had been exposed to COVID-19, were actively infected with it, or had recovered from it provided the deeply sampled blood TCRbeta repertoires that made up the dataset. The repertoires were released in a freely available public database meant as a resource for research on the immune response to SARS-CoV-2. The samples were drawn from the first 160 participants of the ongoing ImmuneRACE study and from 950 to 1,500 subjects provided by 6 global collaborators. A de-identified subject ID, COVID-19 status, age in years and sex were almost always included in the sample metadata. HLA class I and class II types, where available, came from metadata supplied by the sample provider rather than from assay-based typing.

In the prospective study, participants were roughly 18 to 90 years old, resided in 24 geographic areas of the United States, and were enrolled through a virtual design. In the prospective study, participants were assigned to cohorts based on the clinical history participants reported in a screening survey and a study questionnaire. Recovered participants in ImmuneRACE Cohort 3 were defined by two consecutive negative NP/OP PCR tests, clearance by a healthcare professional, or resolution of symptoms. In the prospective study, mobile phlebotomists collected whole blood, serum and a nasopharyngeal or oropharyngeal swab from each participant. Prospective study participants could optionally give additional blood draws and questionnaires over an approximately 2-month period. Prospective study blood samples were shipped either frozen or at room temperature before DNA extraction. Overall study outcomes, separate from this receptor: The quantity of clinical and demographic metadata differed by source and by participant and was supplied without curation.

The germline V gene sets CDR1 to SGHRS and CDR2 to YFSETQ. At the junction V is shortened by 7 bases and J by 5 bases, with 13 bases in between. The CDR3, from cysteine to phenylalanine, totals 14 residues. Here the CDR3 DNA is all that survives: 42 bases in frame from base 1. Sequencing used PBMCs or T cells enriched from blood (not recorded which). In this chain, TRBV5-1 is recombined with TRBJ1-6, with TRBD1 perhaps the D gene, on 5 matching bases. The TCR was taken from a man over 45 who had recovered from COVID-19. The CDR3 protein is CASQRTSNNSPLHF. The sequence in DNA is TGCGCCAGCCAGAGGACATCTAATAATTCACCCCTCCACTTT.